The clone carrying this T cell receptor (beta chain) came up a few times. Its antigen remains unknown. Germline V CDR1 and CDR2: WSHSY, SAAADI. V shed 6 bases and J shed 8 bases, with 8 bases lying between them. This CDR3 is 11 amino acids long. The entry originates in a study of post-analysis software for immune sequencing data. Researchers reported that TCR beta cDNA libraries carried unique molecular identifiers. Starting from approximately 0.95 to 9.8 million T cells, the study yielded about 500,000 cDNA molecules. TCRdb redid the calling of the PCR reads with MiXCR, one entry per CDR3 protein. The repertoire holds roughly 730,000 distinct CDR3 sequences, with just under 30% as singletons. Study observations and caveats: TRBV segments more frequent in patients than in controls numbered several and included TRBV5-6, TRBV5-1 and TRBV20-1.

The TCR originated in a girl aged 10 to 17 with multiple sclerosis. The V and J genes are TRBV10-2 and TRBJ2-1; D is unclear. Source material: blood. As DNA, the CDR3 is TGCGCCAGCAGCCCAGACTATGAGCAGTTCTTC. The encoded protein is CASSPDYEQFF.